This TCR beta chain was recorded in a study of T-cell memory formation after mild COVID-19. This clonotype was found a few times. Its specificity is unknown. Via MiXCR, TCRdb re-called the 5' RACE reads, giving one row per CDR3 protein. Of a few hundred thousand distinct CDR3 sequences in the sample, nearly 25% were seen once. Trimming pared 5 bases from V and 6 bases from J, leaving 7 bases between. There are 12 residues in the CDR3. The germline gives CDR1 SGHTA, CDR2 FQGTGA. Regarding the study as a whole: There was no confirmation that second-wave clones peaking on day 37 were SARS-CoV-2 specific. Day 15 to 85 contracting clones showed balanced CD4/CD8; later expanders leaned CD4+. Mainly in CM and EM were contracting CD4+ clones; CD8+ were in EMRA.

The chain employs TRBV7-3 and TRBJ2-2, with D unclear. What was sequenced was PBMCs or a T cell subset sorted from them (not recorded which). The TCR was taken from an adult woman who had mild COVID-19 (a few samples of this study predate the infection). Cell type and time point are not known. The CDR3 nucleotides read TGTGCCAGCAGCCCCCGATCCGGGGAGCTGTTTTTT. Translating gives CASSPRSGELFF.